One and the same sample provided the 27 T cell receptor beta chains below, sequenced in a study of blood T cell repertoires in COVID-19. Only in-frame clones appear in the TCRdb table, and some are missing; sequencing was by immunoSEQ multiplex PCR. The repertoire consists of approximately 100,000 clones, with 65% to 85% occurring once and the leading ten covering roughly 17%. The sample consisted of peripheral blood. These receptors all come from a woman aged 60-70 years with acute or convalescent COVID-19.

The V and J genes are TRBV25-1 and TRBJ2-3, with TRBD1 matching 7 bases. The length of the CDR3 is 13 residues. The germline V gene encodes CDR1 MGHDK and CDR2 SYGVNS. J was trimmed by 5 bases and V by 6 bases; bases with no gene match: 5. Here the CDR3 DNA reads TGTGCCAGCAGCGACAGGGCAATAGATACGCAGTATTTT. It specifies CASSDRAIDTQYF.

This clone was recorded only once. V is TRBV29-1 and J is TRBJ2-5; D is ambiguous. The V end was cut by 3 bases, the J end by 5 bases, with 7 bases between. The CDR3 has 11 amino acids. Germline-derived CDR1 and CDR2 are SQVTM and ANQGSEA. CDR3: CSVDLVETQYF. CDR3 DNA sequence: TGCAGCGTTGACTTAGTTGAGACCCAGTACTTC.

The chain recombines TRBV11-2 with TRBJ1-3, with 9 bases matching TRBD1. This CDR3 comprises 16 residues. CDR1 is SGHAT, CDR2 FQNNGV, per germline. Germline trimming cut 3 bases from V and 0 bases from J; bases unmatched to any gene: 3. The CDR3 coding sequence is TGTGCCAGCAGCTTCGGGACAGGGATCTCTGGAAACACCATATATTTT. It specifies CASSFGTGISGNTIYF.

Written as DNA, the CDR3 is TGTGCCAGTAGTCAATCCCGGACAGGAGTAGGGGGCTACACCTTC. Residues: CASSQSRTGVGGYTF. This chain uses TRBV19 with TRBJ1-2, with 7 nucleotides matching TRBD1. Germline CDR1 reads LNHDA; CDR2 reads SQIVND (reference sequence). V trimming: 5 bases; J trimming: 8 bases; junction bases outside the gene matches: 14. The CDR3 length is 15 residues.

This clone was detected only a few times. As DNA, the CDR3 is TGTGCCAGCAGCTTAGCCCGCAGGGTCCCCTATAATTCACCCCTCCACTTT. Its translation is CASSLARRVPYNSPLHF. The chain employs TRBV7-2 and TRBJ1-6; tentatively, D is TRBD1 (5 bases). The CDR3 sequence is 17 residues long. V dropped 0 bases and J dropped 2 bases, with 11 bases sitting between them. From germline, CDR1 is SGHTA and CDR2 FQGNSA.

The genes are TRBV9 and TRBJ1-2; 11 nucleotides agree with TRBD1. V trimming: 0 bases; J trimming: 6 bases; junction bases outside the gene matches: 10. Germline-derived CDR1 and CDR2 are SGDLS and YYNGEE. The CDR3 totals 17 residues. The CDR3 is CASSVVGQGAMGNGYTF. CDR3 in DNA: TGTGCCAGCAGCGTAGTAGGACAGGGGGCGATGGGAAATGGCTACACCTTC.

The CDR3 DNA follows: TGTGCCAGCAGCGGAAATCTGGGGGGTTCACCCCTCCACTTT. Its translation: CASSGNLGGSPLHF. This chain joins TRBV9 and TRBJ1-6; a weak D match, TRBD1 (5 bases). Germline loops: CDR1 SGDLS, CDR2 YYNGEE. V was pared by 3 bases and J by 9 bases, with 13 bases between. This CDR3 region has 14 residues.

The rearrangement joins TRBV29-1 to TRBJ2-7, with D possibly being TRBD2 (6 bases). The CDR3 is 12 residues long. Trimming left V 5 bases short and J 6 bases short, with 14 bases between. Per the germline V gene, CDR1 is SQVTM and CDR2 is ANQGSEA. CDR3 nucleotide sequence: TGCAGCGTTACGGTGGGAGGACGCGAGCAGTACTTC. Amino acids: CSVTVGGREQYF.

The V gene is TRBV6-5, the J gene TRBJ1-6; TRBD1 matches at 7 bases. The CDR3 is made up of 14 amino acids. V lost 2 bases, J lost 7 bases, and 2 bases stayed unmatched. Germline CDR1 reads MNHEY; CDR2 reads SVGAGI. This CDR3 is CASSYGQANSPLHF. CDR3 bases: TGTGCCAGCAGTTACGGACAGGCAAATTCACCCCTCCACTTT.

This chain connects TRBV4-2 to TRBJ1-2, with D perhaps matching TRBD1 (6 bases). Germline V gene lookup returns CDR1 LGHNA and CDR2 YNFKEQ. The CDR3 length is 14 residues. Trimming cost V 5 bases and J 0 bases, with 10 bases left between them. The CDR3 region is CASSSRQANYGYTF. Here the CDR3 DNA reads TGTGCCAGCAGCTCCCGACAGGCTAACTATGGCTACACCTTC.

The J gene is TRBJ1-6, the V gene TRBV5-4, with 8 bases that match TRBD1. Germline lookup yields CDR1 SGHNT and CDR2 YYREEE (reference sequence). The CDR3 is made up of 15 amino acids. After removal of 4 bases from V and 5 bases from J, the junction contained 5 bases not matched to a gene. CDR3 loop: CASSDPGQDNSPLHF. As DNA, the CDR3 is TGTGCCAGCAGCGACCCGGGACAGGATAATTCACCCCTCCACTTT. The full variable domain, its missing parts supplied by reference TRBV5-4 and TRBJ1-6, is ETGVTQSPTHLIKTRGQQVTLRCSSQSGHNTVSWYQQALGQGPQFIFQYYREEENGRGNFPPRFSGLQFPNYSSELNVNALELDDSALYLCASSDPGQDNSPLHFGNGTRLTVT.

This chain connects TRBV6-2 or TRBV6-3 to TRBJ2-5; D possibly corresponds to TRBD2 (5 bases). Germline V gene lookup returns CDR1 MNHEY and CDR2 SVGEGT. The ends were cut back, 5 bases at V and 1 base at J, with 11 bases in the middle. CDR3 length: 14 amino acids. This CDR3 reads CASSLKRTQETQYF. CDR3 DNA sequence: TGTGCCAGCAGTCTAAAGCGGACCCAAGAGACCCAGTACTTC.

This chain uses TRBV10-3 with TRBJ2-5; unclear D gene. Trimming shortened V by 0 bases and J by 0 bases, and 11 bases separated the two germline ends. Germline V gene sequence: CDR1 ENHRY, CDR2 SYGVKD. This CDR3 has 16 amino acids. DNA of the CDR3: TGTGCCATCAGTGAGTCGAGAGGTCCTTACCAAGAGACCCAGTACTTC. Translation: CAISESRGPYQETQYF.

This clone appeared once. The rearrangement joins TRBV2 to TRBJ2-7; 8 bases align to TRBD1. The V and J ends lost 6 bases and 1 base, in that order; junction bases with no gene match: 5. Germline V lookup: CDR1 SNHLY, CDR2 FYNNEI. The CDR3 contains 14 residues. CDR3 protein: CASRRTGPSYEQYF. The CDR3 DNA reads TGTGCCAGCAGGAGGACAGGGCCGTCCTACGAGCAGTACTTC.

The chain joins TRBV20-1 to TRBJ2-5, with 9 bases identical to TRBD2. There are 15 residues in the CDR3. Germline trimming cut 3 bases from V and 2 bases from J; bases unmatched to any gene: 7. Germline-derived CDR1 and CDR2 are DFQATT and SNEGSKA (reference sequence). DNA of the CDR3: TGCAGTGCTAGTGTCCTAGCGGGGATACAAGAGACCCAGTACTTC. The encoded protein is CSASVLAGIQETQYF.

The gene calls are TRBV19 and TRBJ1-5; D is undetermined. V shed 8 bases and J shed 0 bases, with 14 bases lying between them. Looked up from germline, CDR1 is LNHDA and CDR2 is SQIVND (reference sequence). This CDR3 is built from 15 residues. The CDR3 nucleotides are TGTGCCAGTCAAGGCGGCGATTTTAGCAATCAGCCCCAGCATTTT. Its translation is CASQGGDFSNQPQHF.

J is TRBJ1-1 and V is TRBV7-2; TRBD1 might be the D (6 bases). The CDR3 runs 15 residues. V lost 5 bases, J lost 6 bases, and 19 bases lay in between. The germline V gene encodes CDR1 SGHTA and CDR2 FQGNSA. The CDR3 spells CASSALTQGLAEAFF. CDR3 in DNA: TGTGCCAGCAGCGCATTGACACAGGGTTTGGCTGAAGCTTTCTTT. Full variable domain (rest looked up from reference TRBV7-2 and TRBJ1-1): GAGVSQSPSNKVTEKGKDVELRCDPISGHTALYWYRQSLGQGLEFLIYFQGNSAPDKSGLPSDRFSAERTGGSVSTLTIQRTQQEDSAVYLCASSALTQGLAEAFFGQGTRLTVV.

The chain employs TRBV10-3 and TRBJ2-2; 7 bases are shared with TRBD1. Germline trimming cut 6 bases from V and 4 bases from J; bases unmatched to any gene: 5. The CDR3 runs to 14 residues. Per the germline V gene, CDR1 is ENHRY and CDR2 is SYGVKD. For the CDR3, the DNA is TGTGCCATCAGCCCGGACAGGACCACCGGGGAGCTGTTTTTT. Translation: CAISPDRTTGELFF.

The V gene is TRBV4-1, the J gene TRBJ2-2; TRBD1 matches at 9 bases. Trimming took 1 base from V and 6 from J; bases not matched to a gene: 3. The CDR3 covers 15 residues. The germline CDR1 and CDR2 sequences are MGHRA and YSYEKL. The DNA for the CDR3 is TGCGCCAGCAGCCAAGGGGACAGGGACGCCGGGGAGCTGTTTTTT. It yields the protein CASSQGDRDAGELFF.

The chain combines TRBV5-4 with TRBJ2-1; 10 nucleotides match TRBD2. The CDR3 is made up of 15 amino acids. Per germline, CDR1 SGHNT and CDR2 YYREEE (reference sequence). With 2 bases clipped from V and 6 bases from J, the junction kept 5 bases outside the gene matches. In nucleotides, the CDR3 is TGTGCCAGCAGCTTTAGCGGGGGGCACCTCAATGAGCAGTTCTTC. It is translated as CASSFSGGHLNEQFF.

The chain combines TRBV7-9 with TRBJ2-1; D is possibly TRBD2 (7 bases). The CDR3 sequence is 15 residues long. V was pared by 5 bases and J by 5 bases, with 16 bases between. Germline CDR1 and CDR2: SEHNR and FQNEAQ (reference sequence). The CDR3, as DNA: TGTGCCAGCAGCCCTCGGGGGGCTGGGGACAATGAGCAGTTCTTC. It codes for CASSPRGAGDNEQFF.

The V and J genes are TRBV15 and TRBJ1-2; maybe TRBD1 (6 bases). Between the trimmed V and J ends, which lost 4 bases and 4 bases, there was a span of 13 bases. The CDR3 extends over 14 amino acids. The germline V gene encodes CDR1 LNHNV and CDR2 YYDKDF (reference sequence). CDR3 bases: TGTGCCACCAGCAAAGCGGGACAAATCTATGGCTACACCTTC. Its protein product is CATSKAGQIYGYTF.

The genes are TRBV27 and TRBJ1-5; D uncertain. The CDR3 extends over 13 amino acids. Germline assignment: CDR1 MNHEY and CDR2 SMNVEV (reference sequence). V gave up 5 bases and J gave up 5 bases, with 10 bases separating them. The DNA of the CDR3 is TGTGCCAGCAGTCTGGTCCCAGATCAGCCCCAGCATTTT. Translating it yields CASSLVPDQPQHF.

The chain uses TRBV4-2 and TRBJ2-5; TRBD2 is a possible D gene (5 bases). In germline, CDR1 is LGHNA, CDR2 YNFKEQ. V was cut by 0 bases and J by 4 bases, with 6 bases left in between. The CDR3 sequence is 13 residues long. The CDR3 is CASSQDEGETQYF. CDR3 in DNA: TGTGCCAGCAGCCAAGACGAGGGAGAGACCCAGTACTTC.

The V call is TRBV28, the J call TRBJ1-6, with a possible D match to TRBD1 (6 bases). The CDR3 loop spans 17 amino acids. The germline CDR1 and CDR2 sequences are MDHEN and SYDVKM. Trimming removed 3 bases from V and 5 bases from J, with 17 bases in between. CDR3 nucleotides: TGTGCCAGCAGTTTTGGGGTGATGGGGGCTGATAATTCACCCCTCCACTTT. Translated, it gives CASSFGVMGADNSPLHF.

The CDR3 DNA sequence: TGTGCCAGCAGCGGAACAGGGGTATCTGGAAACACCATATATTTT. Its protein product is CASSGTGVSGNTIYF. This chain links TRBV11-3 with TRBJ1-3, with TRBD1 identical over 7 bases. CDR1 and CDR2 from the germline V gene are SGHNT and YENEEA. The CDR3 is made up of 15 amino acids. V gave up 5 bases and J gave up 1 base; unmatched junction bases: 5. Full variable domain (rest looked up from reference TRBV11-3 and TRBJ1-3): EAGVVQSPRYKIIEKKQPVAFWCNPISGHNTLYWYLQNLGQGPELLIRYENEEAVDDSQLPKDRFSAERLKGVDSTLKIQPAELGDSAVYLCASSGTGVSGNTIYFGEGSWLTVV.

The chain combines TRBV30 with TRBJ2-1, with a tentative D call TRBD1 (6 bases). Looked up from germline, CDR1 is GTSNPN and CDR2 is SVGIG (reference sequence). V gave up 3 bases and J gave up 8 bases, with 11 bases separating them. This CDR3 has 12 amino acids. The CDR3 spells CAWRPRGDEQFF. The CDR3 DNA reads as TGTGCCTGGAGACCCAGGGGAGATGAGCAGTTCTTC. The full variable domain, rest sourced from reference TRBV30 and TRBJ2-1, is SQTIHQWPATLVQPVGSPLSLECTVEGTSNPNLYWYRQAAGRGLQLLFYSVGIGQISSEVPQNLSASRPQDRQFILSSKKLLLSDSGFYLCAWRPRGDEQFFGPGTRLTVL.